This T cell receptor beta chain was recorded in a study of monozygotic twins with inflammatory bowel disease. Germline CDR1 reads SEHNR; CDR2 reads FQNEAQ (reference sequence). The CDR3 runs to 16 residues. TCRdb reprocessed the 5' RACE reads and keeps a single row for each CDR3 protein, giving no DNA. The sample is made up of fewer than 550,000 distinct CDR3 sequences, and the top ten hold under 3% of it. The TCR comes from a human donor with ulcerative colitis or Crohn's disease, or a healthy co-twin of an affected twin (not recorded which). Sequencing was done on a sample of blood. The chain carries TRBV7-9 and TRBJ1-4; the D gene TCRdb calls, TRBD1, cannot be checked with no DNA. CDR3 sequence: CASSLALAGGFEKLFF.